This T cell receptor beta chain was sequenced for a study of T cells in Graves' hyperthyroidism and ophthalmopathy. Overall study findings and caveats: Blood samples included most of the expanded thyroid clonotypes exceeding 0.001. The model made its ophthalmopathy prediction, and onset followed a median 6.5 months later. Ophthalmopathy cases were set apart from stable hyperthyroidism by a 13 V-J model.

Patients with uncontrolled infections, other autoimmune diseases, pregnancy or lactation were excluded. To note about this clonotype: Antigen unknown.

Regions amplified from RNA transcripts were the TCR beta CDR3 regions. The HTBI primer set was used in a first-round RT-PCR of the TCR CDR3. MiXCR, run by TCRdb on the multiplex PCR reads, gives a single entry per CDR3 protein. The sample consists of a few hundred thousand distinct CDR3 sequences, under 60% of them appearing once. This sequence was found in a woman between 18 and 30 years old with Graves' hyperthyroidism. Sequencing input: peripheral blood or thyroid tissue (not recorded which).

The DNA for the CDR3 is TGCAGTGCTAGAGCCCTCGTCGGTCTTGCAAATGAAAAACTGTTTTTT. This gives the protein CSARALVGLANEKLFF. The chain uses TRBV20-1 and TRBJ1-4; D is undetermined. The CDR3 is 16 residues long. Germline V gene sequence: CDR1 DFQATT, CDR2 SNEGSKA (reference sequence). V was shortened by 1 base and J by 5 bases, with 17 bases between the two germline ends.